A selection of T cell receptor beta chains follows, all from one sample in a study of cytomegalovirus exposure and HLA in healthy donors. Profiling relied on immunoSEQ multiplex PCR, and the TCRdb table lists in-frame clones only, not all of them. The table has about 150,000 clones, approximately 80% seen once; the top ten hold more than 10%. Sequences were obtained from PBMCs. These receptors were obtained from a man aged 25-45 years in good health and CMV-seropositive. The CDR3 runs from the conserved cysteine through the conserved F or W. D genes are given only for firm matches. The size field is filled for only some rows; it gives once, few, many or a size class.

D	V	size	J	CDR3	DNA
TRBD2	TRBV29-1	.	TRBJ2-7	CSVGLAASYEQYF	TGCAGCGTTGGACTAGCCGCATCCTACGAGCAGTACTTC
TRBD1	TRBV6-5	.	TRBJ1-5	CASRTGFNQPQHF	TGTGCCAGTCGGACAGGGTTTAATCAGCCCCAGCATTTT
TRBD1	TRBV5-1	.	TRBJ2-7	CASSAGTGAYEQYF	TGCGCCAGCAGCGCCGGGACAGGGGCCTACGAGCAGTACTTC
.	TRBV15	.	TRBJ1-5	CATSRPSGRDLGQPQHF	TGTGCCACCAGCAGACCCTCTGGACGGGATCTAGGACAGCCCCAGCATTTT
.	TRBV21-1	.	TRBJ2-7	CASSKGGTSGREEQYF	TGTGCCAGCAGCAAAGGGGGGACTAGCGGGAGAGAAGAGCAGTACTTC
.	TRBV27	.	TRBJ2-2	CASSLRGYNTGELFF	TGTGCCAGCAGTTTAAGGGGTTACAACACCGGGGAGCTGTTTTTT
TRBD1	TRBV7-9	.	TRBJ2-4	CASSPDRVGLAKNIQYF	TGTGCCAGCAGCCCGGACAGGGTTGGACTAGCCAAAAACATTCAGTACTTC
TRBD2	TRBV19	.	TRBJ2-7	CASSRTSGSIYEQYF	TGTGCCAGTAGTAGAACTAGCGGGAGTATCTACGAGCAGTACTTC
.	TRBV19	.	TRBJ1-5	CASSISGSNQPQHF	TGTGCCAGTAGTATATCGGGGAGCAATCAGCCCCAGCATTTT
TRBD1	TRBV28	.	TRBJ2-1	CASSLFLGTGTGGQTEQFF	TGTGCCAGCAGTTTATTTTTGGGGACCGGGACAGGGGGGCAAACTGAGCAGTTCTTC
TRBD2	TRBV6-5	few	TRBJ2-7	CASSLWPSGNHEQYF	TGTGCCAGCAGCTTATGGCCTAGCGGGAACCACGAGCAGTACTTC
.	TRBV29-1	.	TRBJ2-3	CSVEPHFSTDTQYF	TGCAGCGTTGAACCACATTTTAGCACAGATACGCAGTATTTT
TRBD2	TRBV7-3	.	TRBJ2-5	CASSPGTSSRRTQYF	TGTGCCAGCAGCCCCGGGACTAGCTCCCGCCGGACCCAGTACTTC
TRBD2	TRBV29-1	.	TRBJ2-1	CSGGLVSKNEQFF	TGCAGCGGCGGACTAGTGTCAAAAAATGAGCAGTTCTTC
TRBD1	TRBV18	.	TRBJ1-1	CASSRAGTGGTEAFF	TGTGCCAGCTCACGAGCCGGGACAGGGGGCACTGAAGCTTTCTTT
.	TRBV27	once	TRBJ2-7	CASRYRGIAYEQYF	TGTGCCAGCAGGTATAGGGGCATTGCCTACGAGCAGTACTTC
.	TRBV15	.	TRBJ2-2	CATSGGTNTGELFF	TGTGCCACCAGTGGCGGAACGAACACCGGGGAGCTGTTTTTT
TRBD2	TRBV9	.	TRBJ2-1	CASSSLQGLALIEQFF	TGTGCCAGCAGCTCCCTCCAGGGACTAGCGTTGATTGAGCAGTTCTTC
.	TRBV7-9	.	TRBJ1-3	CASSLAHFRGADGNTIYF	TGTGCCAGCAGCTTAGCCCACTTTCGGGGGGCAGATGGAAACACCATATATTTT
TRBD2	TRBV30	.	TRBJ2-1	CTWSRLAVAGDEQFF	TGTACCTGGAGTCGACTAGCAGTCGCCGGCGATGAGCAGTTCTTC
TRBD1	TRBV2	.	TRBJ1-2	CASRPGQGNLYGYTF	TGTGCCAGCCGACCGGGACAGGGAAACCTCTATGGCTACACCTTC
.	TRBV10-2	.	TRBJ2-1	CASTEGGGRSYNEQFF	TGCGCCAGCACCGAGGGGGGGGGCCGATCCTACAATGAGCAGTTCTTC
.	TRBV28	few	TRBJ2-3	CASTLGQDTQYF	TGTGCCAGCACTTTAGGCCAAGATACGCAGTATTTT
.	TRBV5-6	.	TRBJ2-2	CASSPPQGIRVPGELFF	TGTGCCAGCAGCCCTCCACAGGGAATCCGGGTCCCCGGGGAGCTGTTTTTT
.	TRBV6-5	few	TRBJ1-6	CASSYLGGNSPLHF	TGTGCCAGCAGTTATCTGGGAGGAAATTCACCCCTCCACTTT
TRBD1	TRBV7-2	.	TRBJ2-6	CASSPGQTAGANVLTF	TGTGCCAGCAGCCCGGGACAGACCGCTGGGGCCAACGTCCTGACTTTC
.	TRBV10-2	.	TRBJ1-5	CASRTDLVPSNQPQHF	TGCGCCAGCAGGACTGATTTGGTCCCGTCCAATCAGCCCCAGCATTTT
TRBD2	TRBV7-9	.	TRBJ2-2	CASSAGGTPYGELFF	TGTGCCAGCAGCGCGGGAGGGACACCCTACGGGGAGCTGTTTTTT
TRBD2	TRBV4-2	.	TRBJ2-2	CASSQDGPSGFYTGELFF	TGTGCCAGCAGCCAAGATGGTCCTAGCGGGTTCTATACCGGGGAGCTGTTTTTT
TRBD2	TRBV28	once	TRBJ2-3	CASSLGGGGADTQYF	TGTGCCAGCAGTTTGGGCGGGGGAGGGGCAGATACGCAGTATTTT
TRBD2	TRBV28	.	TRBJ2-2	CASTPLGLAGSTGELFF	TGTGCCAGCACGCCGTTAGGACTAGCGGGCAGCACCGGGGAGCTGTTTTTT
TRBD1	TRBV6-4	.	TRBJ1-2	CASSPLGTAAYGYTF	TGTGCCAGCAGCCCACTCGGGACAGCGGCTTATGGCTACACCTTC
.	TRBV30	.	TRBJ2-7	CAWSESYSYEQYF	TGTGCCTGGAGCGAGTCCTACTCCTACGAGCAGTACTTC
TRBD1	TRBV27	once	TRBJ1-2	CASSAGDRGRIRDGYTF	TGTGCCAGCAGTGCCGGGGACAGGGGGCGGATAAGGGATGGCTACACCTTC
TRBD2	TRBV27	few	TRBJ2-1	CASSLLRTSGYNEQFF	TGTGCCAGCAGTTTATTGCGGACTAGCGGCTACAATGAGCAGTTCTTC
.	TRBV5-1	few	TRBJ2-7	CASSLALGDIYEQYF	TGCGCCAGCAGCTTGGCACTCGGGGACATCTACGAGCAGTACTTC
TRBD1	TRBV6-1	.	TRBJ2-7	CASGRQGTNYEQYF	TGTGCCAGCGGCAGACAGGGGACAAACTACGAGCAGTACTTC
.	TRBV20-1	.	TRBJ1-2	CSASGRGYTF	TGCAGTGCTAGCGGTCGCGGCTACACCTTC
TRBD2	TRBV7-9	few	TRBJ2-3	CASRAGGGTDTQYF	TGTGCCAGCAGGGCGGGAGGGGGCACAGATACGCAGTATTTT
TRBD1	TRBV7-8	.	TRBJ2-7	CASSFDRVSHEQYF	TGTGCCAGCAGCTTTGACAGGGTTAGCCACGAGCAGTACTTC
TRBD2	TRBV4-2	few	TRBJ2-2	CASSHDGPSGRSGGELFF	TGTGCCAGCAGCCACGACGGGCCTAGCGGACGATCTGGCGGGGAGCTGTTTTTT
TRBD1	TRBV10-3	.	TRBJ2-2	CAIRRQGSSSGELFF	TGTGCCATCAGAAGACAGGGAAGCAGTTCCGGGGAGCTGTTTTTT
TRBD2	TRBV27	.	TRBJ2-7	CASRRGTSGISYEQYF	TGTGCCAGCAGACGAGGGACTAGCGGGATCTCCTACGAGCAGTACTTC
.	TRBV9	few	TRBJ2-6	CASTLQGSAGANVLTF	TGTGCCAGCACGCTACAGGGTTCGGCGGGGGCCAACGTCCTGACTTTC
TRBD1	TRBV28	few	TRBJ2-5	CASRKTGGKETQYF	TGTGCCAGCAGGAAGACAGGGGGTAAAGAGACCCAGTACTTC
TRBD2	TRBV25-1	.	TRBJ2-3	CATRGTSGLLGPPDTQYF	TGTGCCACTAGAGGGACTAGCGGGCTCCTGGGGCCACCAGATACGCAGTATTTT
TRBD2	TRBV5-4	.	TRBJ2-7	CASSWGPRGEDEQYF	TGTGCCAGCAGCTGGGGACCCCGGGGGGAGGACGAGCAGTACTTC
.	TRBV6-6	.	TRBJ2-7	CASSPLREARYEQYF	TGTGCCAGCAGCCCACTGAGAGAAGCACGTTACGAGCAGTACTTC
.	TRBV18	.	TRBJ1-5	CASSPQQTSNQPQHF	TGTGCCAGCTCACCCCAACAGACAAGCAATCAGCCCCAGCATTTT
.	TRBV10-1	.	TRBJ2-7	CASSGPPGDLGYEQYF	TGCGCCAGCAGTGGGCCCCCCGGAGACCTGGGCTACGAGCAGTACTTC
TRBD1	TRBV28	.	TRBJ2-7	CASTSKGQPNYEQYF	TGTGCCAGCACCTCCAAGGGACAGCCAAACTACGAGCAGTACTTC
.	TRBV28	.	TRBJ1-2	CASSFGGRGLSGYTF	TGTGCCAGCAGTTTCGGAGGCAGGGGTCTTTCAGGCTACACCTTC
.	TRBV19	.	TRBJ2-1	CASSFVFGGEQFF	TGTGCCAGTAGTTTCGTGTTTGGAGGTGAGCAGTTCTTC
TRBD1	TRBV6-1	few	TRBJ1-5	CASSEEGDRGKPQHF	TGTGCCAGCAGTGAAGAGGGGGACAGGGGGAAGCCCCAGCATTTT
TRBD2	TRBV7-8	.	TRBJ2-3	CASSWTGTSVTDTQYF	TGTGCCAGCAGTTGGACGGGGACTAGCGTAACGGATACGCAGTATTTT
.	TRBV7-9	.	TRBJ2-5	CASSSPTEQETQYF	TGTGCCAGCAGCTCACCGACAGAGCAAGAGACCCAGTACTTC
.	TRBV6-5	.	TRBJ2-7	CASSWSGVGEQYF	TGTGCCAGCAGTTGGTCAGGGGTTGGCGAGCAGTACTTC
.	TRBV28	.	TRBJ2-7	CASSPAETGTHEQYF	TGTGCCAGCAGCCCCGCCGAGACAGGGACTCACGAGCAGTACTTC
TRBD2	TRBV5-4	.	TRBJ2-3	CASSPGGSGIGYTQYF	TGTGCCAGCAGCCCGGGGGGGAGCGGGATTGGGTATACGCAGTATTTT